Listed here is a single TCR beta chain. As yet, its antigen is unknown. The junction and the germline gene differ at one end; a read error may be behind it. Assay: immunoSEQ multiplex PCR; the TCRdb copy retains only in-frame clones and omits some. The sample yields approximately 100,000 clones, around nine tenths seen once. Patients all relapsed after autologous stem cell transplantation, and there was variation in brentuximab vedotin exposure. This CDR3 has 16 residues. Per germline, CDR1 MDHEN and CDR2 SYDVKM. This entry belongs to a study of PD-1 blockade in classical Hodgkin lymphoma. Overall study findings and caveats: By C4D1, diversity of CD4+ TCRs had risen significantly, whereas that of CD8+ TCRs had not.

The input for sequencing was peripheral blood mononuclear cells (PBMCs), taken at baseline. The clonotype originates from a human donor with classical Hodgkin lymphoma. The chain combines TRBV28 with TRBJ1-5, with D tentatively TRBD1 (6 bases). DNA of the CDR3: TGCGCCAGCACCCACCTTACAGGGATGGGCAATCAGCCCCAGCATTTT. Amino acid sequence: CASTHLTGMGNQPQHF.